This T cell receptor beta chain was obtained from a study of T cell responses to AZD1222 COVID-19 vaccine. Second-dose schedules of about 4 or about 12 weeks were combined. Details on this clone: The antigen is not known.

Overall study findings and caveats: Nearly half of spike-specific TCRs reportedly target variant regions that are unmutated in the B.1.351 and B.1.1.7 variants. Repertoire samples came only from after the peak T cell response. CD4 TCRs associated with vaccination spanned spike, dominating at 160-218 and 743-854.

Sequencing used immunoSEQ multiplex PCR; TCRdb keeps in-frame clones, though not all of them. The table has some 130,000 clones, approximately 91% seen once. This TCR was sampled from an adult who received the AZD1222 COVID-19 vaccine. This specimen was peripheral blood, taken 28 days after the second AZD1222 dose.

As DNA, the CDR3 is TGTGCCAGTAGTATATCTGGCGACCCAACGGGGACTGAAGCTTTCTTT. This encodes CASSISGDPTGTEAFF. The V call is TRBV19, the J call TRBJ1-1; unclear D gene. Trimming shortened V by 2 bases and J by 5 bases, and 18 bases separated the two germline ends. CDR3 length: 16 residues. Per germline, CDR1 LNHDA and CDR2 SQIVND (reference sequence).